The 11 T cell receptor beta chains given below trace back to one sample, sequenced in a study of blood T cell repertoires in COVID-19. Clones were sequenced by immunoSEQ multiplex PCR, and TCRdb holds only the in-frame ones, with some missing. The sample consists of some 150,000 clones, roughly 86% of them appearing once. Sample: peripheral blood. The receptors originated from a woman aged 60-75 years who had recovered from COVID-19.

The chain carries TRBV24-1 and TRBJ2-3; D may be TRBD1 (6 bases). This CDR3 has 13 residues. V lost 10 bases, J lost 2 bases, and 12 bases lay in between. Per the germline V gene, CDR1 is KGHDR and CDR2 is SFDVKD. The DNA for the CDR3 is TGTGCCACTGGGGTGGGGGCCACAGATACGCAGTATTTT. Encoded protein: CATGVGATDTQYF.

The chain couples TRBV18 to TRBJ1-2; D may be TRBD1 (6 bases). The V end lost 0 bases, the J end lost 7 bases, and 12 bases lay between the germline ends. This CDR3 has 14 residues. Per germline, CDR1 KGHSH and CDR2 LQKENI. For the CDR3, the DNA is TGTGCCAGCTCACCACCATCAGGGGTCGTTGGCTACACCTTC. Its protein is CASSPPSGVVGYTF.

This chain joins TRBV24-1 and TRBJ1-2; a weak D match, TRBD1 (6 bases). The ends were cut back, 3 bases at V and 4 bases at J, with 11 bases in the middle. The CDR3 has 14 residues. Per the germline V gene, CDR1 is KGHDR and CDR2 is SFDVKD. This chain's CDR3 is CATSDRTDLYGYTF. CDR3 nucleotide sequence: TGTGCCACCAGTGATCGGACAGATCTCTATGGCTACACCTTC.

The V and J genes are TRBV6-6 and TRBJ1-5, with TRBD1 matching 11 bases. This CDR3 has 14 residues. Trimming cost V 6 bases and J 6 bases; bases outside gene matches: 4. Germline CDR1 and CDR2: MNHNY and SVGAGI (reference sequence). CDR3 residues: CASRPGQGAQPQHF. DNA of the CDR3: TGTGCCAGCAGACCCGGACAGGGGGCTCAGCCCCAGCATTTT.

The chain joins TRBV28 to TRBJ1-6, with a possible D match to TRBD1 (5 bases). Germline V gene data show CDR1 as MDHEN and CDR2 as SYDVKM. The CDR3 spans 15 residues. Between the trimmed V and J ends, which lost 5 bases and 8 bases, there was a span of 16 bases. The CDR3 here is CASSRGDIGDSPLHF. The CDR3 nucleotides read TGTGCCAGCAGTAGAGGAGACATAGGGGATTCACCCCTCCACTTT.

V is TRBV30 and J is TRBJ1-6; 7 bases map to TRBD1. V was clipped by 2 bases and J by 5 bases; unmatched bases: 3. CDR3 length: 14 amino acids. Per the germline V gene, CDR1 is GTSNPN and CDR2 is SVGIG (reference sequence). The CDR3 region has the DNA TGTGCCTGGAGTAGGGACAGCAATAATTCACCCCTCCACTTT. Its protein is CAWSRDSNNSPLHF.

This chain uses TRBV11-3 with TRBJ2-3, with TRBD2 matching over 13 bases. The germline V gene has CDR1 SGHNT and CDR2 YENEEA. The CDR3 sequence is 17 residues long. Trimming at V came to 2 bases and at J to 1 base, leaving 3 bases not matched to a gene. In nucleotides, the CDR3 is TGTGCCAGCAGCTTAACTAGCGGGGGGGTCGGCACAGATACGCAGTATTTT. Encoded protein: CASSLTSGGVGTDTQYF.

CDR3 DNA sequence: TGTGCCAGCAGGGAAGATCCGAGACAGGGGCGCGAGCAGTACTTC. Amino acid sequence: CASREDPRQGREQYF. This chain uses TRBV5-6 with TRBJ2-7; 8 bases fit TRBD1. CDR1 is SGHDT and CDR2 is YYEEEE in the germline V gene. The CDR3 runs 15 residues. The junction had 13 bases not matched to a gene; V was cut back by 5 bases and J by 6 bases. Drawing the rest from reference TRBV5-6 and TRBJ2-7, the complete variable domain is DAGVTQSPTHLIKTRGQQVTLRCSPKSGHDTVSWYQQALGQGPQFIFQYYEEEERQRGNFPDRFSGHQFPNYSSELNVNALLLGDSALYLCASREDPRQGREQYFGPGTRLTVT.

This clone has more than one count but fewer than ten. This sequence joins TRBV5-1 and TRBJ2-4; 8 bases fit TRBD1. CDR1 and CDR2 (germline): SGHRS, YFSETQ. The CDR3 length is 17 residues. Unmatched junction bases numbered 9, after V lost 0 bases and J lost 4 bases. Written as DNA, the CDR3 is TGCGCCAGCAGCTTGGCCTTCGTGGACAGGGCAAAAAACATTCAGTACTTC. Amino acids: CASSLAFVDRAKNIQYF.

The chain carries TRBV5-5 and TRBJ1-6, with 9 bases identical to TRBD1. V shed 4 bases, J shed 5 bases, and the junction held 4 bases outside the gene matches. Per germline, CDR1 SGHKS and CDR2 YYEKEE (reference sequence). CDR3 length: 15 amino acids. The CDR3 nucleotides are TGTGCCAGCAGCCCCGGACAGGGGAATAATTCACCCCTCCACTTT. It codes for CASSPGQGNNSPLHF.

The chain combines TRBV28 with TRBJ1-1, with 8 bases identical to TRBD1. From germline, CDR1 is MDHEN and CDR2 SYDVKM. The junction had 9 bases not matched to a gene; V was cut back by 5 bases and J by 4 bases. CDR3 length: 15 amino acids. The CDR3 protein is CASSLSTGGRTEAFF. In DNA form, the CDR3 reads TGTGCCAGCAGTCTAAGTACAGGGGGGCGCACTGAAGCTTTCTTT. Supplemented by reference TRBV28 and TRBJ1-1, the full variable domain reads DVKVTQSSRYLVKRTGEKVFLECVQDMDHENMFWYRQDPGLGLRLIYFSYDVKMKEKGDIPEGYSVSREKKERFSLILESASTNQTSMYLCASSLSTGGRTEAFFGQGTRLTVV.